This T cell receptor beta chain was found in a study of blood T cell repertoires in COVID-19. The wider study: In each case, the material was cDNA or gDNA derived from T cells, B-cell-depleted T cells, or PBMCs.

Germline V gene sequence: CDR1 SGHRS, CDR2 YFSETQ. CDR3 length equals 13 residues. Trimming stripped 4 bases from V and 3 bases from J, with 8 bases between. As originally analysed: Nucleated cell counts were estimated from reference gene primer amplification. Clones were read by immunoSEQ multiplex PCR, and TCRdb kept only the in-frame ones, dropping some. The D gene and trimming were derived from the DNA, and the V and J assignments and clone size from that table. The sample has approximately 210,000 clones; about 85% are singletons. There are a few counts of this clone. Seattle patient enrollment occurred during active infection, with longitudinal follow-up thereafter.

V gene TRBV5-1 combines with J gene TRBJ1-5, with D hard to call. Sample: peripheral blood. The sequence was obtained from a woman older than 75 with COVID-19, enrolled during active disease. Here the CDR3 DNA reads TGCGCCAGCAGCCCGTCCCCCAATCAGCCCCAGCATTTT. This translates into CASSPSPNQPQHF.